This TCR beta chain is drawn from a study of blood T cell repertoires in COVID-19. Study background: The United States, Italy and Spain were the sources of the acute and convalescent COVID-19 samples. In each case, the material was cDNA or gDNA derived from T cells, B-cell-depleted T cells, or PBMCs.

Trimming removed 7 bases at V and 13 bases at J, with 16 bases between. The CDR3 is 11 amino acids. Using immunoSEQ multiplex PCR, the repertoire was profiled, and TCRdb retains in-frame clones only, with some absent. The sample consists of about 240,000 clones, about 80% of them appearing once. The gene calls are TRBV12-3 or TRBV12-4 and TRBJ1-2; maybe TRBD1 (6 bases). The source material was peripheral blood. The sequence was obtained from a man aged 25-45 years who had recovered from COVID-19. CDR3 in DNA: TGTGCCAGCAAATGGGGGGGGCGGCCCACCTTC. Its translation is CASKWGGRPTF.